This TCR beta chain was captured in a study of T cells in localized non-small cell lung cancer. Study-level findings and limits: There were a median roughly 60 of the top 100 tumor clones appearing in adjacent lung. Elevated circulating T cell density in blood was associated with longer overall survival. Analysis by sequencing included only one tumor region, so heterogeneity remains possible. Uninvolved nearby lung showed the greatest T cell clonality, exceeding that found in tumor.

Libraries were prepared by immunoSEQ multiplex PCR; TCRdb keeps only in-frame clonotypes and omits some of them. This table has about 78,000 clones, approximately 84% appearing once. Germline V gives CDR1 SGHAT, CDR2 FQNNGV. V lost 5 bases, J lost 10 bases, and 10 bases stayed unmatched. The CDR3 sequence is 14 residues long. Worth noting for this clone: As yet, its antigen is unknown.

Sequencing used peripheral blood, obtained before any cancer treatment. The chain is built from TRBV11-2 and TRBJ1-4; 7 nucleotides agree with TRBD1. The sequence derives from a man between 40 and 70 years old with stage I lung adenocarcinoma. CDR3 sequence reads: CASSQTGRGGKLFF. The CDR3 nucleotides are TGTGCCAGCAGCCAGACAGGGAGGGGCGGAAAACTGTTTTTT.